This TCR beta chain was recorded in a study of T cells after yellow fever vaccination. Study findings and constraints: Post-booster reappearance was seen for most primary-vaccination clones (96% CD4, 80% to 90% CD8). Abundant clonotypes from the bulk population could have been carried over as contaminants into FACS-sorted repertoires.

Trimming took 3 bases from V and 1 from J, leaving 13 bases between them. This CDR3 spans 16 amino acids. They built TCR cDNA with 5'RACE template switching, a step that put in a universal primer site and UMIs. Via MiXCR, TCRdb re-called the 5' RACE reads, giving one row per CDR3 protein. The sample includes 550,000 or so distinct CDR3 sequences, approximately 21% of them seen just once. Points on this clonotype: As yet, its antigen is unknown.

Sequenced material: PBMCs, taken 15 days after the yellow fever booster vaccination. This TCR came from a man in his thirties or forties who received the YFV17D yellow fever vaccine. The genes are TRBV12-3 or TRBV12-4 and TRBJ2-4, with a weak D call TRBD2 (5 bases). CDR3 DNA sequence: TGTGCCAGCAGTTTGAGAGGGCCCAGGGCCAAAAACATTCAGTACTTC. Protein product: CASSLRGPRAKNIQYF.